This T cell receptor beta chain was documented in a study of blood T cell repertoires in COVID-19. The CDR3 loop spans 12 amino acids. V was trimmed by 6 bases and J by 6 bases, leaving 9 bases between them. In germline, CDR1 is MNHEY, CDR2 SVGAGI. Only in-frame clones appear in the TCRdb table, and some are missing; sequencing was by immunoSEQ multiplex PCR. The sample includes some 70,000 clones, over 75% of them seen just once. This chain joins TRBV6-5 and TRBJ1-5, with D unresolved. The sequencing input was peripheral blood. This sequence was found in a woman aged 55-70 years with COVID-19, enrolled during active disease. CDR3 sequence: CASRVAGQPQHF. CDR3 DNA: TGTGCCAGCAGGGTTGCGGGTCAGCCCCAGCATTTT.